The next 31 T cell receptor beta chains were all read from a single sample in a study of blood T cell repertoires in COVID-19. Clones were read by immunoSEQ multiplex PCR, and TCRdb kept only the in-frame ones, dropping some. The sample yields some 300,000 clones, 90% seen once. Sequences were obtained from peripheral blood. These receptors all stem from a woman aged 50 to 65 with COVID-19, enrolled during active disease.

The rearrangement joins TRBV27 to TRBJ2-7; TRBD1 matches at 9 bases. Unmatched junction bases numbered 10, after V lost 9 bases and J lost 4 bases. The CDR3 is 14 amino acids. Germline V gene lookup returns CDR1 MNHEY and CDR2 SMNVEV (reference sequence). The CDR3 region is CASRRGQGVYEQYF. The DNA of the CDR3 is TGTGCCAGTAGGAGGGGACAGGGTGTATACGAGCAGTACTTC.

The chain couples TRBV4-2 to TRBJ2-1, with 11 bases identical to TRBD2. The germline V gene has CDR1 LGHNA and CDR2 YNFKEQ. This CDR3 has 17 amino acids. The V and J ends lost 2 bases and 2 bases, in that order; junction bases with no gene match: 5. CDR3 amino acids: CASSQYGTSGPYNEQFF. The CDR3 DNA sequence: TGTGCCAGCAGCCAATACGGGACTAGCGGACCCTACAATGAGCAGTTCTTC.

This chain joins TRBV7-6 and TRBJ2-2; D may be TRBD2 (6 bases). The CDR3 is made up of 16 amino acids. V lost 5 bases, J lost 0 bases, and 13 bases lay in between. Germline CDR1 is SGHVS and CDR2 is FNYEAQ. The CDR3 nucleotides read TGTGCCAGCAGCCTCGGACCTAGCGCGAACACCGGGGAGCTGTTTTTT. Amino acids: CASSLGPSANTGELFF.

The V call is TRBV11-3, the J call TRBJ2-5; D might be TRBD2 (5 bases). This CDR3 has 17 residues. The germline V gene encodes CDR1 SGHNT and CDR2 YENEEA. V gave up 5 bases and J gave up 1 base, with 20 bases separating them. The CDR3 coding sequence is TGTGCCAGCAGCCCGATATTGGACTTCTGGGGCCAAGAGACCCAGTACTTC. Amino acid sequence: CASSPILDFWGQETQYF.

This clone was detected once. V and J are TRBV3-1 (or the pseudogene TRBV3-2) and TRBJ2-7, with D hard to call. The CDR3 covers 14 residues. V lost 2 bases and J lost 2, with 10 bases in between. Germline lookup yields CDR1 LGHDT and CDR2 YNNKEL (reference sequence). The CDR3 coding sequence is TGTGCCAGCAGCCAACTCCCTCCCGCCTACGAGCAGTACTTC. Encoded protein: CASSQLPPAYEQYF.

The chain has TRBV4-2 and TRBJ2-5; D unresolved. CDR1 LGHNA and CDR2 YNFKEQ come from the germline V gene. The CDR3 runs to 13 residues. The germline V and J ends were trimmed by 0 bases and 4 bases, with 6 bases remaining between them. The CDR3 protein is CASSQDVAETQYF. For the CDR3, the DNA is TGTGCCAGCAGCCAAGATGTGGCAGAGACCCAGTACTTC.

This clone was detected once. This chain joins TRBV7-6 and TRBJ1-2; TRBD1 is a possible D gene (5 bases). V was shortened by 5 bases and J by 1 base, with 11 bases between the two germline ends. There are 14 residues in the CDR3. Looked up from germline, CDR1 is SGHVS and CDR2 is FNYEAQ. The CDR3 protein is CASSPSGVNYGYTF. CDR3 DNA sequence: TGTGCCAGCAGCCCGTCGGGGGTTAACTATGGCTACACCTTC.

The chain couples TRBV14 to TRBJ1-2; 7 nucleotides agree with TRBD1. This CDR3 has 15 amino acids. Per germline, CDR1 SGHDN and CDR2 FVKESK. Losses at the gene ends were 0 bases for V and 5 bases for J; bases not matched to a gene: 6. The CDR3 DNA reads as TGTGCCAGCAGCCAAGACGGGACAGTCAATTATGGCTACACCTTC. Translation gives CASSQDGTVNYGYTF. Using reference TRBV14 and TRBJ1-2 for the parts outside the CDR3, the full variable domain is EAGVTQFPSHSVIEKGQTVTLRCDPISGHDNLYWYRRVMGKEIKFLLHFVKESKQDESGMPNNRFLAERTGGTYSTLKVQPAELEDSGVYFCASSQDGTVNYGYTFGSGTRLTVV.

V and J are TRBV10-1 and TRBJ2-3, with 7 bases fitting TRBD1. The J segment lost 1 base and the V segment lost 3 bases, leaving 13 bases of the junction unmatched. CDR1 is WNHNN, CDR2 SYGVQD, per germline (reference sequence). The CDR3 totals 18 residues. In DNA, the CDR3 is TGCGCCAGCAGTGACTCTCCGACAGGGCCCGGAGGCACAGATACGCAGTATTTT. The encoded protein is CASSDSPTGPGGTDTQYF.

This clone showed up just once. The chain is built from TRBV9 and TRBJ2-7; TRBD2 aligns across 8 bases. Germline V gene lookup returns CDR1 SGDLS and CDR2 YYNGEE. Unmatched junction bases numbered 20, after V lost 3 bases and J lost 9 bases. The CDR3 sequence is 17 residues long. CDR3 nucleotide sequence: TGTGCCAGCAGCGCTACTCCATTAGCGGGACGCCTCAGCGGGCAGTACTTC. Translating gives CASSATPLAGRLSGQYF.

V usage is TRBV9 and J usage is TRBJ2-1, with 12 bases lining up with TRBD2. Per the germline V gene, CDR1 is SGDLS and CDR2 is YYNGEE. The CDR3 has 16 residues. Unmatched junction bases numbered 14, after V lost 7 bases and J lost 9 bases. CDR3 residues: CASSDLAGGDAGEQFF. Written as DNA, the CDR3 is TGTGCCAGCTCGGACCTAGCGGGAGGGGACGCGGGTGAGCAGTTCTTC.

The chain joins TRBV25-1 to TRBJ2-7; TRBD1 aligns across 11 bases. CDR3 size: 14 residues. With 6 bases clipped from V and 2 bases from J, the junction kept 3 bases outside the gene matches. The germline gives CDR1 MGHDK, CDR2 SYGVNS. The CDR3 coding sequence is TGTGCCAGCAGCGGGACAGGGGGAACCTACGAGCAGTACTTC. As protein: CASSGTGGTYEQYF.

CDR3 nucleotides: TGCGCCAGCAGCCAAGATCCACGGAGACAGGGAGGCCCCACCTACGAGCAGTACTTC. This translates into CASSQDPRRQGGPTYEQYF. This rearrangement joins TRBV4-1 to TRBJ2-7, with D possibly being TRBD1 (7 bases). The germline CDR1 and CDR2 sequences are MGHRA and YSYEKL. The CDR3 consists of 19 residues. V shed 0 bases and J shed 2 bases, with 23 bases lying between them.

This clone has only a few counts. Compared with germline, one end of the junction differs, possibly owing to a read error. The chain recombines TRBV28 with TRBJ2-3; 15 bases agree with TRBD2. There are 13 residues in the CDR3. Per germline, CDR1 MDHEN and CDR2 SYDVKM. The CDR3 here is CASNIAGTSGRHF. Here the CDR3 DNA reads TGTGCCAGCAACATAGCCGGGACTAGCGGGAGGCATTTT.

The rearrangement uses TRBV25-1 and TRBJ1-2; D is possibly TRBD1 (6 bases). Trimming took 2 bases from V and 5 from J, leaving 15 bases between them. The germline gives CDR1 MGHDK, CDR2 SYGVNS. This CDR3 region has 15 residues. For the CDR3, the DNA is TGTGCCAGCAGTGAAGGGTGGACAGCTACGTATGGCTACACCTTC. Translating gives CASSEGWTATYGYTF.

The rearrangement joins TRBV7-9 to TRBJ2-7; tentatively, D is TRBD1 (6 bases). V was pared by 5 bases and J by 3 bases, with 11 bases between. The CDR3 has 13 residues. Germline V gene data show CDR1 as SEHNR and CDR2 as FQNEAQ (reference sequence). The CDR3 loop is CASSPTGFYEQYF. CDR3 DNA: TGTGCCAGCAGCCCGACAGGATTCTACGAGCAGTACTTC. Full variable domain (missing parts from reference TRBV7-9 and TRBJ2-7): DTGVSQNPRHKITKRGQNVTFRCDPISEHNRLYWYRQTLGQGPEFLTYFQNEAQLEKSRLLSDRFSAERPKGSFSTLEIQRTEQGDSAMYLCASSPTGFYEQYFGPGTRLTVT.

The rearrangement links TRBV27 to TRBJ2-7, with TRBD1 matching over 11 bases. Germline V CDR1 and CDR2: MNHEY, SMNVEV (reference sequence). The CDR3 extends over 16 amino acids. The V gene end was trimmed by 5 bases and the J gene end by 3 bases; junction bases not matched to a gene: 9. CDR3 protein: CASSRLSGTGGYEQYF. In DNA, the CDR3 is TGTGCCAGCAGTCGGTTGTCCGGGACAGGGGGCTACGAGCAGTACTTC.

The V call is TRBV18, the J call TRBJ2-5; 10 bases are a match to TRBD1. Germline assignment: CDR1 KGHSH and CDR2 LQKENI. CDR3 length equals 15 residues. J gave up 3 bases and V 2 bases, and 3 bases lay outside the gene matches. In DNA form, the CDR3 reads TGTGCCAGCTCACCAACGACAGGGGGCAAAGAGACCCAGTACTTC. Residues: CASSPTTGGKETQYF.

This clone is a singleton in its sample. The chain joins TRBV5-6 to TRBJ1-2; weak D call: TRBD1 (6 bases). This CDR3 comprises 14 residues. Germline V gene sequence: CDR1 SGHDT, CDR2 YYEEEE. Trimming left V 0 bases short and J 7 bases short, with 13 bases between. The CDR3 DNA follows: TGTGCCAGCAGCTTGGTTGGGGGGGCGCGTGGCTACACCTTC. Translating gives CASSLVGGARGYTF.

A remark on this clone: This sample also contains other DNA sequences that code for the same CDR3. The chain uses TRBV7-8 and TRBJ1-1; 7 bases align to TRBD1. V dropped 5 bases and J dropped 5; count of bases not matched to a gene: 8. CDR1 and CDR2 (germline): SGHVS, FQNEAQ. The CDR3 loop spans 14 amino acids. CDR3 in amino acids: CASSRDRAGTEAFF. For the CDR3, the DNA is TGTGCCAGCAGCCGAGACAGGGCCGGGACTGAAGCTTTCTTT.

The chain links TRBV24-1 to TRBJ2-1; possible D gene TRBD2, 5 bases. The CDR3 totals 14 residues. Trimming took off 6 bases at V and 5 bases at J, with 13 bases between the two ends. Looked up from germline, CDR1 is KGHDR and CDR2 is SFDVKD. This CDR3 reads CATSPRGANNEQFF. As DNA, the CDR3 is TGTGCCACCAGTCCCCGGGGAGCCAACAATGAGCAGTTCTTC.

CDR3 sequence reads: CASSLRGTEAFF. The CDR3 DNA sequence: TGTGCCAGCAGCTTACGGGGGACTGAAGCTTTCTTT. The V call is TRBV11-2, the J call TRBJ1-1; the D gene is possibly TRBD1 (5 bases). Looked up from germline, CDR1 is SGHAT and CDR2 is FQNNGV. There are 12 residues in the CDR3. Trimming pared 2 bases from V and 5 bases from J, leaving 6 bases between.

The V call is TRBV28, the J call TRBJ2-1; D is possibly TRBD2 (5 bases). The V gene's germline CDR1 is MDHEN and CDR2 SYDVKM. Trimming left V 2 bases short and J 4 bases short, with 9 bases between. The CDR3 consists of 14 residues. The CDR3 bases are TGTGCCAGCAGTTTAACGGGATCTTACAATGAGCAGTTCTTC. This codes for CASSLTGSYNEQFF.

This rearrangement joins TRBV9 to TRBJ2-7; 9 bases fit TRBD2. With 0 bases clipped from V and 5 bases from J, the junction kept 6 bases outside the gene matches. The CDR3 is 15 residues long. CDR1 SGDLS and CDR2 YYNGEE come from the germline V gene. CDR3 region: CASSVGGTSFDEQYF. CDR3 coding DNA: TGTGCCAGCAGCGTAGGAGGGACTAGCTTCGACGAGCAGTACTTC.

A single count supports this clone. The rearrangement joins TRBV5-1 to TRBJ2-1; 10 nucleotides align to TRBD2. Germline V gene data show CDR1 as SGHRS and CDR2 as YFSETQ. The V gene end was trimmed by 5 bases and the J gene end by 4 bases; junction bases not matched to a gene: 6. The CDR3 runs to 15 residues. The CDR3 spells CASREREGPYNEQFF. Here the CDR3 DNA reads TGCGCCAGCAGAGAGCGGGAGGGCCCGTACAATGAGCAGTTCTTC.

The rearrangement joins TRBV3-1 (or the pseudogene TRBV3-2) to TRBJ2-1; 13 bases agree with TRBD2. This CDR3 has 15 residues. Germline V gene sequence: CDR1 LGHDT, CDR2 YNNKEL (reference sequence). V shed 1 base, J shed 6 bases, and the junction held 0 bases outside the gene matches. CDR3 coding DNA: TGTGCCAGCAGCCAAGGGACTAGCGGGAGCAATGAGCAGTTCTTC. It is translated as CASSQGTSGSNEQFF.

The rearrangement joins TRBV6-5 to TRBJ1-5; 7 positions match TRBD1. This CDR3 spans 13 amino acids. V was pared by 10 bases and J by 2 bases, with 5 bases of the junction left unmatched. The germline gives CDR1 MNHEY, CDR2 SVGAGI. The CDR3: CAISGQRNQPQHF. As DNA, the CDR3 is TGTGCCATCTCGGGACAGCGCAATCAGCCCCAGCATTTT.

The rearrangement joins TRBV5-1 to TRBJ2-6; TRBD2 matches 15 bases. The J segment lost 4 bases and the V segment lost 5 bases, leaving 10 bases of the junction unmatched. Germline V gene lookup returns CDR1 SGHRS and CDR2 YFSETQ. This CDR3 contains 19 residues. Here the CDR3 DNA reads TGCGCCAGCAGGGAACTCGGACTAGCGGGAGGGCGAGGGGCCAACGTCCTGACTTTC. Translation: CASRELGLAGGRGANVLTF.

The chain has TRBV5-8 and TRBJ2-2; D is unresolved. The germline V gene encodes CDR1 SGHTS and CDR2 YDEGEE. Trimming removed 0 bases from V and 2 bases from J, with 8 bases in between. The CDR3 spans 15 residues. DNA for the CDR3: TGTGCCAGCAGCTTGGATATCAGAAACACCGGGGAGCTGTTTTTT. Translating it yields CASSLDIRNTGELFF.

The chain employs TRBV15 and TRBJ1-5; the match to TRBD1 covers 7 bases. V dropped 0 bases and J dropped 7; count of bases not matched to a gene: 12. The germline CDR1 and CDR2 sequences are LNHNV and YYDKDF (reference sequence). The CDR3 covers 17 residues. For the CDR3, the DNA is TGTGCCACCAGCAGAGACGGACAGGCGGACCTGCGGCAGCCCCAGCATTTT. This translates into CATSRDGQADLRQPQHF. Looking up the rest from reference TRBV15 and TRBJ1-5 gives the full variable domain: DAMVIQNPRYQVTQFGKPVTLSCSQTLNHNVMYWYQQKSSQAPKLLFHYYDKDFNNEADTPDNFQSRRPNTSFCFLDIRSPGLGDTAMYLCATSRDGQADLRQPQHFGDGTRLSIL.

This chain joins TRBV6-5 and TRBJ2-3; 12 nucleotides line up with TRBD2. CDR1 is MNHEY and CDR2 is SVGAGI in the germline V gene. The CDR3 is made up of 14 amino acids. V lost 6 bases, J lost 5 bases, and 3 bases stayed unmatched. CDR3 nucleotides: TGTGCCAGCAGCCTAGCGGGAGGGGTAGATACGCAGTATTTT. The encoded protein is CASSLAGGVDTQYF.